Below, 6 T cell receptor beta chains from the same sample are listed, as sequenced in a study of shared clonotypes between healthy human individuals. Data came from immunoSEQ multiplex PCR; TCRdb stores just in-frame clones and leaves some out. Here the sample spans millions of clones, approximately 95% being singletons. The sequencing sample was made of naive CD4+ T cells from PBMCs. The subset was: CD45RA+ positively selected. The source of these receptors is a man between 18 and 29 years old in good health. Some clones in this sample may be carry-over from other donors' samples.

The chain is built from TRBV29-1 and TRBJ2-4; no reliable D call. Germline V lookup: CDR1 SQVTM, CDR2 ANQGSEA. The CDR3 covers 13 residues. V was clipped by 1 base and J by 3 bases, with 7 bases between them. The CDR3 loop is CSVEAGNKNIQYF. The CDR3 DNA follows: TGCAGCGTTGAAGCTGGGAACAAAAACATTCAGTACTTC. The whole variable domain, remainder taken from reference TRBV29-1 and TRBJ2-4, is SAVISQKPSRDICQRGTSLTIQCQVDSQVTMMFWYRQQPGQSLTLIATANQGSEATYESGFVIDKFPISRPNLTFSTLTVSNMSPEDSSIYLCSVEAGNKNIQYFGAGTRLSVL.

The V and J genes are TRBV4-2 and TRBJ1-1; maybe TRBD1 (6 bases). V dropped 2 bases and J dropped 4 bases, with 17 bases sitting between them. Looked up from germline, CDR1 is LGHNA and CDR2 is YNFKEQ. This CDR3 comprises 16 residues. The CDR3 bases are TGTGCCAGCAGCCAACTCTACACAGGGTTCAGCACTGAAGCTTTCTTT. Residues: CASSQLYTGFSTEAFF.

This clone was seen a single time. The chain combines TRBV29-1 with TRBJ1-3, with D tentatively TRBD1 (5 bases). This CDR3 has 12 amino acids. V lost 4 bases and J lost 3, with 7 bases in between. CDR1 and CDR2 (germline): SQVTM, ANQGSEA. The CDR3 nucleotides are TGCAGCGTTGTTCAGGGTGGAAACACCATATATTTT. This sequence encodes CSVVQGGNTIYF.

This clone was picked up one time. The genes are TRBV18 and TRBJ2-3; 10 nucleotides match TRBD2. After removal of 6 bases from V and 10 bases from J, the junction contained 10 bases not matched to a gene. The V gene's germline CDR1 is KGHSH and CDR2 LQKENI. CDR3 size: 14 residues. The CDR3, as DNA: TGTGCCAGCTCCCGTACCGAGACTAGCGGGCCGCAGTATTTT. This translates into CASSRTETSGPQYF.

The CDR3, as DNA: TGTGCCAGCAGCCAAGATTCGCTTACGCGGGCTAGCGGGAGGATGCCCCCAGATACGCAGTATTTT. It encodes CASSQDSLTRASGRMPPDTQYF. The rearrangement joins TRBV4-2 to TRBJ2-3, with 11 bases aligning to TRBD2. Germline loops: CDR1 LGHNA, CDR2 YNFKEQ. The CDR3 is 22 residues long. The trim removed 0 bases at V and 4 bases at J, leaving 21 bases unmatched.

This chain links TRBV6-1 with TRBJ1-5, with no clear D. The V gene's germline CDR1 is MNHNS and CDR2 SASEGT. V was clipped by 6 bases and J by 4 bases, with 13 bases between them. This CDR3 spans 14 amino acids. CDR3 nucleotides: TGTGCCAGCAGCCCTTCCTGGAAGAATCAGCCCCAGCATTTT. The encoded protein is CASSPSWKNQPQHF.